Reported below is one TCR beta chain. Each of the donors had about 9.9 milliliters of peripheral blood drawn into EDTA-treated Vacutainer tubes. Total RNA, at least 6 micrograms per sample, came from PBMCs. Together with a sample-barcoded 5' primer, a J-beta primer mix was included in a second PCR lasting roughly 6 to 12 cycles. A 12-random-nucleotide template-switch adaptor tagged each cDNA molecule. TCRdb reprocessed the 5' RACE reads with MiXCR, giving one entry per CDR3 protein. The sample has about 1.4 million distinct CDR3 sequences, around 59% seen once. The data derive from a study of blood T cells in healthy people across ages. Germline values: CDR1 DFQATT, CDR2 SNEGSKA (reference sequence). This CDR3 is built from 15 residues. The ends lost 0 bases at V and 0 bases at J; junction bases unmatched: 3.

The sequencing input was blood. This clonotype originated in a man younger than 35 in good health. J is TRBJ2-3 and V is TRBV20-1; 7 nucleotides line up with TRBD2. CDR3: CSARDGGDSTDTQYF. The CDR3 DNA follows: TGCAGTGCTAGAGATGGGGGGGATAGCACAGATACGCAGTATTTT.